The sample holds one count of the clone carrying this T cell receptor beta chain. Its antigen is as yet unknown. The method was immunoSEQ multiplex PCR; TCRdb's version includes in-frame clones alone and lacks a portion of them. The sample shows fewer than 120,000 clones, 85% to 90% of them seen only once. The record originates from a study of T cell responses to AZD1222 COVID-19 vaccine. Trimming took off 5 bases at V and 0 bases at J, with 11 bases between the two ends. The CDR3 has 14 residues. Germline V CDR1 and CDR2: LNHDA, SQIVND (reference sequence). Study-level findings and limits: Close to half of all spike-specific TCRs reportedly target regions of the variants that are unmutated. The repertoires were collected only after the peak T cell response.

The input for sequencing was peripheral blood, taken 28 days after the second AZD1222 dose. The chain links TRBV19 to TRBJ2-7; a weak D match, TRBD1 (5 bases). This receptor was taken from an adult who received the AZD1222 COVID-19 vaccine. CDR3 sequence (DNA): TGTGCCAGTAGTCCTAGACAGCTCTCCTACGAGCAGTACTTC. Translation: CASSPRQLSYEQYF. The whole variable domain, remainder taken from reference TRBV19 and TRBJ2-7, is DGGITQSPKYLFRKEGQNVTLSCEQNLNHDAMYWYRQDPGQGLRLIYYSQIVNDFQKGDIAEGYSVSREKKESFPLTVTSAQKNPTAFYLCASSPRQLSYEQYFGPGTRLTVT.